This T cell receptor (beta chain) was identified in a study of T cell changes during pregnancy in multiple sclerosis. TCRdb's table, derived via immunoSEQ multiplex PCR, lists solely in-frame clones and lacks some. The profile shows 58,000 or so clones, 88% of them singletons. The CDR3 consists of 13 residues. Germline lookup yields CDR1 SGHRS and CDR2 YFSETQ. V was shortened by 6 bases and J by 2 bases, with 10 bases between the two germline ends. The gene calls are TRBV5-1 and TRBJ2-3; D not certain. This TCR came from a female donor with multiple sclerosis, enrolled in a pregnancy study. The specimen was CD4+ T cells from peripheral blood mononuclear cells, collected in the third trimester of pregnancy. As DNA, the CDR3 is TGCGCCAGCAAAACCCAGGCCACAGATACGCAGTATTTT. Its translation is CASKTQATDTQYF.